This TCR beta chain was sequenced during a study of T-cell memory formation after mild COVID-19. Study-wide results and limits: Chiefly within CM and EM were the contracting CD4+ clones; CD8+ ones were within EMRA. Day 37-peaking second-wave clones had unconfirmed SARS-CoV-2 specificity. A second wave expanding day 15 to 37 was CD4+-biased; contracting clones were balanced.

TCRdb fed the 5' RACE reads into MiXCR, producing one record per CDR3 protein. Of 400,000 or so distinct CDR3 sequences detected, around 20% appear once; the ten largest clones hold approximately 8.1%. This clonotype turned up a few times. Its matching antigen is unknown. The origin of this receptor is an adult woman who had mild COVID-19 (a few samples of this study predate the infection). Cell type and time point are not known. Sequenced sample: PBMCs or a T cell subset sorted from them (not recorded which).

The CDR3 sequence is CASSHPRGSGANVLTF. In DNA form, the CDR3 reads TGTGCCAGCAGCCACCCCCGGGGGAGCGGGGCCAACGTCCTGACTTTC. V and J are TRBV9 and TRBJ2-6; tentatively, D is TRBD2 (6 bases). The V gene's germline CDR1 is SGDLS and CDR2 YYNGEE. V lost 4 bases and J lost 4, with 15 bases in between. The CDR3 is made up of 16 amino acids. Based on the CDR3 plus reference TRBV9 and TRBJ2-6, the full variable domain is DSGVTQTPKHLITATGQRVTLRCSPRSGDLSVYWYQQSLDQGLQFLIQYYNGEERAKGNILERFSAQQFPDLHSELNLSSLELGDSALYFCASSHPRGSGANVLTFGAGSRLTVL.